One and the same sample provided the 14 T cell receptor beta chains below, sequenced in a study of shared clonotypes between healthy human individuals. This table comes from immunoSEQ multiplex PCR, and its TCRdb copy is limited to in-frame clones, with some not included. Of more than 550,000 clones in the sample, 55% to 80% were seen once. The sample consisted of memory CD4+ T cells sorted from blood. Noted subset: CD45RA-negative fraction. The receptors come from a woman aged 25-40 years in good health.

This clone was observed once. The chain couples TRBV4-1 to TRBJ1-3, with D possibly matching TRBD1 (5 bases). CDR1 MGHRA and CDR2 YSYEKL come from the germline V gene. The CDR3 sequence is 14 residues long. Trimming removed 8 bases from V and 3 bases from J, with 14 bases in between. The CDR3 is CASRPPGRGNTIYF. The CDR3 region has the DNA TGCGCCAGCCGACCCCCGGGACGTGGAAACACCATATATTTT.

This rearrangement joins TRBV7-9 to TRBJ1-2; D not resolved. There are 14 residues in the CDR3. V lost 6 bases and J 3 bases, leaving 14 bases between the germline ends. Germline CDR1 SEHNR, CDR2 FQNEAQ (reference sequence). The CDR3 sequence is CASSLPVEDYGYTF. CDR3 nucleotide sequence: TGTGCCAGCAGTCTACCCGTGGAGGACTATGGCTACACCTTC.

Concerning this clone: A much larger clone differs from this one at a single base, so this may be a read error. The chain joins TRBV6-5 to TRBJ1-2; a possible D gene is TRBD1 (5 bases). V dropped 5 bases and J dropped 2 bases, with 9 bases sitting between them. CDR3 length: 13 amino acids. Germline V CDR1 and CDR2: MNHEY, SVGAGI. In DNA, the CDR3 is TGTGCCAGCAGTCCCCAGGGAAACTATGGCTACACCTTC. This encodes CASSPQGNYGYTF.

This chain connects TRBV9 to TRBJ2-2; D perhaps matches TRBD1 (5 bases). The CDR3 has 15 amino acids. The germline V gene encodes CDR1 SGDLS and CDR2 YYNGEE. The germline V and J ends were trimmed by 4 bases and 1 base, with 11 bases remaining between them. The CDR3 reads CASSTTTGNTGELFF. The CDR3 region has the DNA TGTGCCAGCAGCACGACAACAGGGAACACCGGGGAGCTGTTTTTT. Combining the CDR3 with reference TRBV9 and TRBJ2-2 gives the whole variable domain DSGVTQTPKHLITATGQRVTLRCSPRSGDLSVYWYQQSLDQGLQFLIQYYNGEERAKGNILERFSAQQFPDLHSELNLSSLELGDSALYFCASSTTTGNTGELFFGEGSRLTVL.

This chain joins TRBV5-1 and TRBJ1-1; D unresolved. Deletions cut 3 bases from V and 11 bases from J, with 20 bases between. This CDR3 spans 14 amino acids. Looked up from germline, CDR1 is SGHRS and CDR2 is YFSETQ. The CDR3 reads CASSSRTGPEGAFF. In DNA form, the CDR3 reads TGCGCCAGCAGCTCCCGCACCGGGCCTGAAGGGGCTTTCTTT.

The chain employs TRBV6-6 and TRBJ2-7; 7 bases line up with TRBD1. Unmatched junction bases numbered 16, after V lost 4 bases and J lost 7 bases. The CDR3 has 16 amino acids. Per germline, CDR1 MNHNY and CDR2 SVGAGI (reference sequence). CDR3 DNA sequence: TGTGCCAGCAGTTTTGTGACAAGGGGACAGTGGAGGGAGCAGTACTTC. Its translation is CASSFVTRGQWREQYF.

The chain links TRBV19 to TRBJ2-1; perhaps TRBD1 as D (5 bases). Per the germline V gene, CDR1 is LNHDA and CDR2 is SQIVND (reference sequence). CDR3 length: 12 residues. V dropped 9 bases and J dropped 9 bases, with 15 bases sitting between them. This CDR3 is CASKPQGGEQFF. The CDR3 DNA reads TGTGCCAGCAAACCCCAGGGTGGTGAGCAGTTCTTC.

This clone appeared a few times. The chain carries TRBV19 and TRBJ1-4, with D possibly matching TRBD1 (5 bases). Trimming cost V 5 bases and J 7 bases, with 11 bases left between them. Germline CDR1 and CDR2: LNHDA and SQIVND (reference sequence). The CDR3 sequence is 13 residues long. The CDR3 loop reads CASSDSGTEKLFF. Here the CDR3 DNA reads TGTGCCAGTAGTGACTCCGGGACTGAAAAACTGTTTTTT. The entire variable domain, with the rest obtained from reference TRBV19 and TRBJ1-4, is as follows: DGGITQSPKYLFRKEGQNVTLSCEQNLNHDAMYWYRQDPGQGLRLIYYSQIVNDFQKGDIAEGYSVSREKKESFPLTVTSAQKNPTAFYLCASSDSGTEKLFFGSGTQLSVL.

This clone was counted at least ten times. This chain links TRBV30 with TRBJ1-3; D remains ambiguous. Looked up from germline, CDR1 is GTSNPN and CDR2 is SVGIG (reference sequence). The V and J ends lost 0 bases and 2 bases respectively, with 5 bases between them. The CDR3 covers 13 residues. CDR3 nucleotides: TGTGCCTGGAGTGTAGACACTGGAAACACCATATATTTT. Its translation: CAWSVDTGNTIYF.

This sequence joins TRBV10-1 and TRBJ2-3; weak D call: TRBD2 (6 bases). The CDR3 is 15 amino acids. Trimming took off 6 bases at V and 4 bases at J, with 17 bases between the two ends. The V gene's germline CDR1 is WNHNN and CDR2 SYGVQD (reference sequence). CDR3 coding DNA: TGCGCCAGCAGCCTCGGGAGCGGTGGAGCAGATACGCAGTATTTT. Translation: CASSLGSGGADTQYF.

In this sample, this clone turned up many times. The chain is built from TRBV12-5 and TRBJ1-5; 11 nucleotides match TRBD1. Trimming cost V 6 bases and J 5 bases; bases outside gene matches: 12. The CDR3 is 17 residues long. Per germline, CDR1 LGHNT and CDR2 FRNRAP. CDR3 sequence: CASGPGQGVVVHQPQHF. For the CDR3, the DNA is TGTGCTAGTGGCCCGGGACAGGGGGTTGTCGTGCATCAGCCCCAGCATTTT.

The chain combines TRBV2 with TRBJ2-3, with a tentative D call TRBD1 (6 bases). V dropped 2 bases and J dropped 5 bases, with 8 bases sitting between them. Germline V gene lookup returns CDR1 SNHLY and CDR2 FYNNEI. There are 13 residues in the CDR3. This CDR3 is CASSEQGKDTQYF. The DNA for the CDR3 is TGTGCCAGCAGTGAACAGGGGAAAGATACGCAGTATTTT.

V and J are TRBV11-2 and TRBJ2-4; 9 nucleotides align to TRBD2. The CDR3 runs 15 residues. V dropped 5 bases and J dropped 4; count of bases not matched to a gene: 6. Germline V CDR1 and CDR2: SGHAT, FQNNGV. In DNA, the CDR3 is TGTGCCAGCAGCCAACCCCTAGCGGGGAAAAACATTCAGTACTTC. It specifies CASSQPLAGKNIQYF.

V gene TRBV30 combines with J gene TRBJ2-2; tentative D call: TRBD2 (5 bases). V was cut by 3 bases and J by 2 bases, with 7 bases left in between. This CDR3 is built from 13 residues. From germline, CDR1 is GTSNPN and CDR2 SVGIG (reference sequence). The CDR3 DNA reads as TGTGCCTGGAGGGACTTCAACACCGGGGAGCTGTTTTTT. It specifies CAWRDFNTGELFF.